This TCR beta chain was found in a study of T cell repertoires in cytomegalovirus infection. Study in general: Both a matching HLA type and CMV infection were indicated by public TCR beta signatures. Whole-study results and caveats: Predominance within the ex vivo response was attributable to HLA-C-restricted CMV-specific TCR beta clonotypes. The study identified carriers of CMV plus the relevant HLA from cumulative public TCR beta family frequency.

Germline V CDR1 and CDR2: LNHNV, YYDKDF (reference sequence). V dropped 5 bases and J dropped 1; count of bases not matched to a gene: 5. This CDR3 has 15 amino acids. TCRdb reanalysed the reads using MiXCR and keeps one entry per CDR3 protein. The sample holds roughly 230,000 distinct CDR3 sequences, around 15% seen once. This clonotype was observed a handful of times. What it recognizes is unknown. The receptor's source is a human donor in good health (CMV status not recorded). Some clones in this sample may be carry-over from other donors' samples. The V gene is TRBV15, the J gene TRBJ2-3; TRBD2 matches at 8 bases. Sequencing used CD8+ T cells from PBMCs. This CDR3 reads CATSGTRGGTDTQYF. CDR3 sequence (DNA): TGTGCCACCAGCGGGACTAGGGGGGGCACAGATACGCAGTATTTT.